A selection of T cell receptor beta chains follows, all from one sample in a study of post-analysis software for immune sequencing data. One entry per CDR3 protein results from TCRdb running MiXCR on the PCR reads. The sample holds hundreds of thousands of distinct CDR3 sequences, approximately 59% seen once. The sequenced sample was blood. Receptors were obtained from a girl aged 2 to 10 with multiple sclerosis. CDR3s leave out the opening cysteine and the closing phenylalanine or tryptophan.

J: TRBJ2-7
V: TRBV27
CDR3: ASSLRWSGAYEQY

J: TRBJ2-1
V: TRBV7-2
CDR3: ASNRQGNVNEQF

J: TRBJ2-3
V: TRBV10-2
CDR3: ASSDSGRATDTQY

J: TRBJ1-1
V: TRBV24-1
CDR3: ATREGWSTEAF

J: TRBJ2-1
V: TRBV19
CDR3: ATGRFPTYNEQF

J: TRBJ1-4
V: TRBV10-3
CDR3: AIKSGRGTNEKLF

J: TRBJ2-4
V: TRBV3-1
CDR3: ASSQDWESIQY

J: TRBJ2-5
V: TRBV29-1
CDR3: SVLGLANQETQY

J: TRBJ2-7
V: TRBV6-1
CDR3: ASNPGSSYEQY

J: TRBJ2-1
V: TRBV7-2
CDR3: ASSLSRGRNEQF

J: TRBJ2-5
V: TRBV5-5
CDR3: ASSLWSAGRETQY

J: TRBJ2-3
V: TRBV29-1
CDR3: SVGPGADTQY

J: TRBJ1-1
V: TRBV6-4
CDR3: ASSEQDGAPKAF

J: TRBJ2-7
V: TRBV11-2
CDR3: ASSKLQGYEQY

J: TRBJ2-3
V: TRBV20-1
CDR3: SAAHKYLAGSTDTQY

J: TRBJ2-1
V: TRBV14
CDR3: ASSQWGGGTRNEQF

J: TRBJ1-5
V: TRBV10-3
CDR3: AISPGTGAGQPQH

J: TRBJ1-6
V: TRBV4-2
CDR3: ASSQDQGAQSLSPLH

J: TRBJ2-3
V: TRBV20-1
CDR3: SASWDFGTQY

J: TRBJ2-7
V: TRBV5-1
CDR3: ASSLEAGRYEQY

J: TRBJ2-1
V: TRBV6-1
CDR3: ASSRYTGGKGNEQF

J: TRBJ2-2
V: TRBV5-5
CDR3: ASSLEGAGELF

J: TRBJ1-6
V: TRBV12-3/TRBV12-4
CDR3: ASSLDTGEPLH

J: TRBJ2-7
V: TRBV29-1
CDR3: SVKAGRGYEQY

J: NA
V: TRBV4-1
CDR3: ASSQPFLGQTYEQY

J: TRBJ2-1
V: TRBV5-1
CDR3: ASSRGGGRDYNEQF

J: TRBJ1-5
V: TRBV12-3/TRBV12-4
CDR3: ACSEGHNQPQH

J: TRBJ1-1
V: TRBV10-2
CDR3: ASSDGPNTEAF

J: TRBJ2-3
V: TRBV7-3
CDR3: ASSSMTGVGTDTQY

J: TRBJ2-4
V: TRBV6-5
CDR3: ASSYEAIQY

J: TRBJ2-7
V: TRBV5-5
CDR3: ASSLSRGQPYEQY

J: TRBJ2-5
V: TRBV4-2
CDR3: ASSPGARETQY

J: TRBJ2-1
V: TRBV30
CDR3: AWSVPSNEQF

J: TRBJ2-1
V: TRBV7-8
CDR3: ASSLALEGPQWF

J: TRBJ2-3
V: TRBV6-1
CDR3: ASSDIVGTRTDTQY

J: TRBJ2-3
V: TRBV5-1
CDR3: ASSPRPDGNTQY

J: TRBJ1-6
V: TRBV4-3
CDR3: ASSQDAVNSPLH

J: TRBJ2-1
V: TRBV4-1
CDR3: ASSQDRVELAGGHEQF

J: TRBJ2-3
V: TRBV6-5
CDR3: ASSPSVSTDTQY

J: TRBJ1-2
V: TRBV29-1
CDR3: SVQEDTNYGYT

J: TRBJ2-1
V: TRBV24-1
CDR3: ATSPGPGRVSDNEQF

J: TRBJ1-4
V: TRBV7-6
CDR3: ASSLGPGQGNEKLF

J: TRBJ2-5
V: TRBV20-1
CDR3: RAGPVQETQY

J: TRBJ1-1
V: TRBV12-3/TRBV12-4
CDR3: ASSFGGSNTEAF

J: TRBJ1-6
V: TRBV12-3/TRBV12-4
CDR3: ASGGRANSPLH

J: TRBJ2-7
V: TRBV2
CDR3: ASSEGVLAGEYEQY

J: TRBJ2-1
V: TRBV20-1
CDR3: RATSGYNEQF

J: TRBJ2-6
V: TRBV15
CDR3: ATSRGSGANVLT

J: NA
V: TRBV29-1
CDR3: SVEVGRQETQY

J: TRBJ2-5
V: TRBV12-3/TRBV12-4
CDR3: ASSLAEGETQY

J: TRBJ2-7
V: TRBV7-9
CDR3: ASSPPRQDEQY

J: TRBJ2-1
V: TRBV29-1
CDR3: SVSGLAGESSCNEQF

J: TRBJ2-7
V: TRBV27
CDR3: ASSLSYRSYEQY

J: TRBJ1-2
V: TRBV29-1
CDR3: SVDGRGGGLGYGYT

J: TRBJ1-5
V: TRBV20-1
CDR3: SARVGENQPQH